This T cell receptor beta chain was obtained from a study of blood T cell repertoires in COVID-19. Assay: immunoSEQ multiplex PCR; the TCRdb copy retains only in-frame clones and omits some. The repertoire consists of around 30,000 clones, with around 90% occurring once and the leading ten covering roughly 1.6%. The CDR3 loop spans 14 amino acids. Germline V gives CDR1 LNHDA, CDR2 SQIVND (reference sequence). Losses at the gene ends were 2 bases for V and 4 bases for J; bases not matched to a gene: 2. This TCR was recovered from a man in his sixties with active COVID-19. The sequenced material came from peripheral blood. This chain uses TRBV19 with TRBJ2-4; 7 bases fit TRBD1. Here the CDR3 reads CASSIRDRKNIQYF. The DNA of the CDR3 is TGTGCCAGTAGTATACGGGACAGAAAAAACATTCAGTACTTC.